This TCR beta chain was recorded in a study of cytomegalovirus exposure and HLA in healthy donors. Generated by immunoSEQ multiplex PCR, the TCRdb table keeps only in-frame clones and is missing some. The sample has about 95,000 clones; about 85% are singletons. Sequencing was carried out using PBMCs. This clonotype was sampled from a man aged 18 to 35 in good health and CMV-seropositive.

CDR3 sequence reads: CASSQGQGGNEQFF. CDR3 DNA sequence: TGTGCCAGCTCTCAAGGGCAGGGAGGGAATGAGCAGTTCTTC. The genes are TRBV2 and TRBJ2-1, with TRBD2 identical over 7 bases. Trimming at V came to 8 bases and at J to 7 bases, leaving 11 bases not matched to a gene. CDR1 is SNHLY, CDR2 FYNNEI, per germline. The length of the CDR3 is 14 residues.